The 17 T cell receptor beta chains below all came from one sample that was sequenced in a study of CD8+ T cells in alopecia areata. RNA, once extracted, was reverse transcribed into cDNA for use as the sequencing template. Produced via immunoSEQ multiplex PCR; TCRdb's table is partial and in-frame only. The repertoire has 110,000 to 150,000 clones, roughly 52% of them found once; the top ten carry approximately 16%. Treatment noted: oral pan-JAK inhibitor, 5-10 mg twice daily. Sequences were derived from CD8+ T cells sorted from blood, sampled at week 4, from a patient treated with tofacitinib. Every receptor here comes from a human donor with alopecia areata.

This sequence joins TRBV6-6 and TRBJ1-4, with 7 bases identical to TRBD1. V shed 5 bases, J shed 5 bases, and the junction held 2 bases outside the gene matches. The V gene's germline CDR1 is MNHNY and CDR2 SVGAGI (reference sequence). The CDR3 totals 13 residues. The CDR3 nucleotides are TGTGCCAGCAGTCCAGGGGGAAATGAAAAACTGTTTTTT. It specifies CASSPGGNEKLFF.

The CDR3 reads CASSQEWGPQETQYF. The CDR3, as DNA: TGCGCCAGCAGCCAAGAATGGGGCCCACAAGAGACCCAGTACTTC. V usage is TRBV4-3 and J usage is TRBJ2-5, with D maybe TRBD1 (5 bases). Trimming took off 0 bases at V and 2 bases at J, with 10 bases between the two ends. The length of the CDR3 is 15 residues. Germline CDR1 LGHNA, CDR2 YSLEER.

V is TRBV13 and J is TRBJ2-7; 7 bases map to TRBD1. This CDR3 has 13 residues. CDR1 PRHDT and CDR2 FYEKMQ come from the germline V gene (reference sequence). J lost 4 bases, V lost 8 bases, and 8 bases had no gene match. Written as DNA, the CDR3 is TGTGCCAGCTTGGCAGGGGGAGAGTACGAGCAGTACTTC. It specifies CASLAGGEYEQYF.

V gene TRBV29-1 combines with J gene TRBJ1-2; tentatively, D is TRBD1 (5 bases). Germline loops: CDR1 SQVTM, CDR2 ANQGSEA. CDR3 length: 12 amino acids. V shed 4 bases and J shed 3 bases, with 9 bases lying between them. The CDR3 region is CSVVEGDYGYTF. The DNA for the CDR3 is TGCAGCGTTGTAGAAGGGGACTATGGCTACACCTTC.

This clone has just a few counts. The V and J genes are TRBV13 and TRBJ1-2, with TRBD1 matching over 7 bases. Trimming took 3 bases from V and 5 from J; bases not matched to a gene: 9. This CDR3 region has 15 residues. Germline V lookup: CDR1 PRHDT, CDR2 FYEKMQ (reference sequence). The CDR3: CASSFTGEFGYGYTF. The CDR3 region has the DNA TGTGCCAGCAGCTTTACAGGGGAGTTCGGTTATGGCTACACCTTC.

The sample holds a few counts of this clone. The junction and the germline gene differ at one end; a read error may be behind it. The chain joins TRBV7-4 to TRBJ1-2, with D possibly matching TRBD1 (5 bases). CDR1 SGHVT and CDR2 SQSDAQ come from the germline V gene. The CDR3 has 13 residues. The CDR3 loop reads CASSLVGTYLLGF. Here the CDR3 DNA reads TGTGCCAGCAGCTTAGTGGGGACTTACCTTCTGGGTTTC. The full variable domain, in which reference TRBV7-4 and TRBJ1-2 provide the parts outside the CDR3, is GAGVSQSPRYKVAKRGRDVALRCDSISGHVTLYWYRQTLGQGSEVLTYSQSDAQRDKSGRPSGRFSAERPERSVSTLKIQRTEQGDSAVYLCASSLVGTYLLGFGSGTRLTVV.

The table lists this clone with a few counts. The chain joins TRBV7-9 to TRBJ2-5; D possibly corresponds to TRBD2 (5 bases). V dropped 5 bases and J dropped 5 bases, with 15 bases sitting between them. Germline assignment: CDR1 SEHNR and CDR2 FQNEAQ (reference sequence). The CDR3 extends over 14 amino acids. CDR3 sequence reads: CASSLSGETETQYF. Here the CDR3 DNA reads TGTGCCAGCAGCCTGAGTGGGGAGACGGAGACCCAGTACTTC.

This clone has just a few counts. This chain connects TRBV6-1 to TRBJ2-4; 7 bases match TRBD1. Losses at the gene ends were 1 base for V and 1 base for J; bases not matched to a gene: 4. The CDR3 runs 16 residues. Looked up from germline, CDR1 is MNHNS and CDR2 is SASEGT. This CDR3 is CASSEEETGAKNIQYF. As DNA, the CDR3 is TGTGCCAGCAGTGAAGAGGAGACAGGGGCCAAAAACATTCAGTACTTC.

To note about this clone: Other DNA sequences from this sample encode an identical CDR3 as well. This rearrangement joins TRBV5-1 to TRBJ2-7; D not resolved. Trimming removed 0 bases at V and 4 bases at J, with 2 bases between. The CDR3 length is 11 residues. Germline V gene sequence: CDR1 SGHRS, CDR2 YFSETQ. The CDR3, as DNA: TGCGCCAGCAGCTTGGGGTACGAGCAGTACTTC. Protein: CASSLGYEQYF.

The chain couples TRBV27 to TRBJ2-5, with D unresolved. Looked up from germline, CDR1 is MNHEY and CDR2 is SMNVEV (reference sequence). Trimming took 7 bases from V and 7 from J, leaving 13 bases between them. The CDR3 has 12 amino acids. Here the CDR3 reads CASTGALGTQYF. In DNA form, the CDR3 reads TGTGCCAGCACAGGAGCATTGGGGACCCAGTACTTC.

The CDR3 coding sequence is TGTGCCAGCAGCTTGGGAAAGGGGGGCACAGATACGCAGTATTTT. Amino acid sequence: CASSLGKGGTDTQYF. This chain connects TRBV7-9 to TRBJ2-3, with D possibly TRBD1 on 6 matching bases. V dropped 3 bases and J dropped 1 base, with 11 bases sitting between them. The CDR3 contains 15 residues. Germline lookup yields CDR1 SEHNR and CDR2 FQNEAQ (reference sequence).

This clone has a single count. This chain's CDR3 is CASPRGTEAFF. The CDR3 DNA follows: TGTGCCAGCCCACGAGGAACTGAAGCTTTCTTT. The genes are TRBV6-6 and TRBJ1-1; D is undetermined. Germline V gives CDR1 MNHNY, CDR2 SVGAGI (reference sequence). Trimming cost V 8 bases and J 5 bases, with 9 bases left between them. This CDR3 comprises 11 residues.

This clone has a handful of counts. The genes are TRBV6-5 and TRBJ2-4, with TRBD1 identical over 11 bases. The CDR3 consists of 14 residues. Trimming removed 2 bases from V and 8 bases from J; junction bases left unmatched: 2. Germline V gene sequence: CDR1 MNHEY, CDR2 SVGAGI. CDR3 amino acids: CASSYGDRGDIQYF. CDR3 DNA sequence: TGTGCCAGCAGTTACGGGGACAGGGGGGACATTCAGTACTTC.

The chain is built from TRBV15 and TRBJ1-1; D is ambiguous. The CDR3 contains 14 residues. The V end was cut by 1 base, the J end by 11 bases, with 17 bases between. Germline CDR1 and CDR2: LNHNV and YYDKDF (reference sequence). CDR3 amino acids: CATSRVYGSNQAFF. The CDR3, as DNA: TGTGCCACCAGCAGAGTGTACGGGTCCAACCAGGCTTTCTTT.

The chain carries TRBV27 and TRBJ2-3; 9 positions match TRBD2. Germline V CDR1 and CDR2: MNHEY, SMNVEV (reference sequence). CDR3 size: 16 residues. The V segment lost 0 bases and the J segment 1 base; nucleotides outside the gene matches: 2. The CDR3 DNA reads TGTGCCAGCAGTTTATCGAGACTAGCGGGCACAGATACGCAGTATTTT. It is translated as CASSLSRLAGTDTQYF.

The CDR3 region is CASSQVLGGGYGYTF. The CDR3 nucleotides read TGCGCCAGCAGCCAGGTGTTAGGGGGCGGTTATGGCTACACCTTC. The chain links TRBV4-3 to TRBJ1-2; 7 bases match TRBD1. J lost 5 bases, V lost 3 bases, and 9 bases had no gene match. The CDR3 is made up of 15 amino acids. Germline loops: CDR1 LGHNA, CDR2 YSLEER.

The chain links TRBV5-4 to TRBJ1-2; the D gene is possibly TRBD1 (6 bases). The CDR3 spans 13 residues. CDR1 and CDR2 from the germline V gene are SGHNT and YYREEE (reference sequence). The V and J ends lost 3 bases and 4 bases respectively, with 10 bases between them. As DNA, the CDR3 is TGTGCCAGCAGCTCCCCGGACAGCTATGGCTACACCTTC. This encodes CASSSPDSYGYTF.